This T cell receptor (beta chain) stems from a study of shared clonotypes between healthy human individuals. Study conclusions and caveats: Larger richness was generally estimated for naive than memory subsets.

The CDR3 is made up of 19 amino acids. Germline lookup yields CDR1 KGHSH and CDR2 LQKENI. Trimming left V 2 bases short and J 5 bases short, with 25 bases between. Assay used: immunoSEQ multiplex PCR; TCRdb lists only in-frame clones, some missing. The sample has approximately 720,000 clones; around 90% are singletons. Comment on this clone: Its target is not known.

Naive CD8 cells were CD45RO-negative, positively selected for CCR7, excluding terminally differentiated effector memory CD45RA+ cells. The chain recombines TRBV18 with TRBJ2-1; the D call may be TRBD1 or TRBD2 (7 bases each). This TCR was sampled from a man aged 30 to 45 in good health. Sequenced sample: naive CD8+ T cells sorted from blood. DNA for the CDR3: TGTGCCAGCTCACCAGGGACAGTCGTCTTAGCGGGTTTAAACAATGAGCAGTTCTTC. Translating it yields CASSPGTVVLAGLNNEQFF.